These T cell receptor beta chains were read from a single sample in a study of CD8 T cells in ankylosing spondylitis. Via MiXCR, TCRdb re-called the 5' RACE reads, giving one row per CDR3 protein. The sample has almost 250,000 distinct CDR3 sequences; roughly 32% are singletons. What was sequenced was blood, either unsorted or a sorted T cell fraction (not recorded which). The receptors stem from a male donor with ankylosing spondylitis or in good health (not recorded which). Both conserved end residues are part of each CDR3. Fields, in order: clone size, V gene, D gene, J gene, CDR3 DNA, CDR3 protein. D genes are given only for firm matches. Some rows mark clone size as missing; the rest say once, few, many or name a class of expanded clone.

size: once
V: TRBV12-3/TRBV12-4
D: TRBD1
J: TRBJ1-1
DNA: TGTGCCAGCAGGAGAAACAGGGGGCAGAGCACTGAAGCTTTCTTT
CDR3: CASRRNRGQSTEAFF

size: .
V: TRBV20-1
D: .
J: TRBJ2-7
DNA: TGCAGTGCTAGAGAGCCGCCTGCCTACGAGCAGTACTTC
CDR3: CSAREPPAYEQYF

size: few
V: TRBV6-5
D: TRBD1
J: TRBJ2-7
DNA: TGTGCCAGCAGTTATTTCGGGACAGGGGCCTACGAGCAGTACTTC
CDR3: CASSYFGTGAYEQYF

size: .
V: TRBV27
D: TRBD1
J: TRBJ1-1
DNA: TGTGCCAGCAGAACAGGGGGGACTGAAGCTTTCTTT
CDR3: CASRTGGTEAFF

size: few
V: TRBV20-1
D: .
J: TRBJ2-5
DNA: TGCAGTGCTAGGGGACTGCGAGTACAAGAGACCCAGTACTTC
CDR3: CSARGLRVQETQYF

size: .
V: TRBV3-1
D: .
J: TRBJ1-2
DNA: TGTGCCAGCAGCCAGGGGGGCAGGCGATTGGATGGCTACACCTTC
CDR3: CASSQGGRRLDGYTF

size: .
V: TRBV27
D: .
J: TRBJ1-5
DNA: TGTGCCAGCAGTTTATCGACTCTTAGGCCCCAGCATTTT
CDR3: CASSLSTLRPQHF

size: .
V: TRBV5-5
D: .
J: TRBJ2-7
DNA: TGTGCCAGCAGAACCCCCGGACAGCCGCGCGAGCAGTACTTC
CDR3: CASRTPGQPREQYF

size: .
V: TRBV29-1
D: TRBD1
J: TRBJ1-4
DNA: TGCAGCTTCAGGGGGTCGGGTAATGAAAAACTGTTTTTT
CDR3: CSFRGSGNEKLFF

size: few
V: TRBV6-4
D: .
J: TRBJ2-2
DNA: TGTGCCAGCAGTGACCTTTCCGACAGCGGGGAGCTGTTTTTT
CDR3: CASSDLSDSGELFF

size: .
V: TRBV29-1
D: .
J: TRBJ1-2
DNA: TGCAGCGTTGCGCGCGGGGGTGGGCTTACTAACTATGGCTACACCTTC
CDR3: CSVARGGGLTNYGYTF

size: few
V: TRBV12-3/TRBV12-4
D: .
J: TRBJ1-1
DNA: TGTGCCAGCAGTCCGATAGCTGGGGGGTACACTGAAGCTTTCTTT
CDR3: CASSPIAGGYTEAFF

size: .
V: TRBV20-1
D: .
J: TRBJ1-5
DNA: TGCAGTGCCCAGGACAGATCGAGCAATCAGCCCCAGCATTTT
CDR3: CSAQDRSSNQPQHF

size: .
V: TRBV7-2
D: .
J: TRBJ2-7
DNA: TGTGCCAGCAGCTTAGAAGACAGTTTCGACTACGAGCAGTACTTC
CDR3: CASSLEDSFDYEQYF

size: .
V: TRBV12-3/TRBV12-4
D: .
J: TRBJ1-1
DNA: TGTGCCAGCAGTACCCGTGGGACGGACACGGGGGAAGCTTTCTTT
CDR3: CASSTRGTDTGEAFF

size: .
V: TRBV20-1
D: TRBD1
J: TRBJ1-5
DNA: TGCAGTGCTAGGGAGGACAGGGTTGGCAATCAGCCCCAGCATTTT
CDR3: CSAREDRVGNQPQHF

size: .
V: TRBV20-1
D: TRBD1
J: TRBJ1-1
DNA: TGCAGTGCTAGAGATTCCAGGGGGCTGAACACTGAAGCTTTCTTT
CDR3: CSARDSRGLNTEAFF

size: .
V: TRBV28
D: .
J: TRBJ2-3
DNA: TGTGCCAGCAAAATAGGGGACTTCAGATCTAGCACAGATACGCAGTATTTT
CDR3: CASKIGDFRSSTDTQYF

size: few
V: TRBV27
D: .
J: TRBJ1-1
DNA: TGTGCCAGCAGTATCCTCGCCAGAGACACTGAAGCTTTCTTT
CDR3: CASSILARDTEAFF

size: .
V: TRBV20-1
D: .
J: TRBJ2-3
DNA: TGCAGTGCTAGAGATCCGGCAGGGGAGATAATAGATACGCAGTATTTT
CDR3: CSARDPAGEIIDTQYF

size: .
V: TRBV5-6
D: TRBD1
J: TRBJ2-1
DNA: TGTGCCAGCGAAACCGGGACAGGGTCGGTCAATGAGCAGTTCTTC
CDR3: CASETGTGSVNEQFF

size: .
V: TRBV20-1
D: .
J: TRBJ1-2
DNA: TGCAGTGCTAGAGATAGTTTTGGTCCGGGTGGAGGCTACACCTTC
CDR3: CSARDSFGPGGGYTF

size: few
V: TRBV15
D: .
J: TRBJ2-5
DNA: TGTGCCACCAGCACGAGCGAGACCCAGTACTTC
CDR3: CATSTSETQYF

size: .
V: TRBV10-3
D: .
J: TRBJ2-7
DNA: TGTGCCATCAGGTCAGGGGACTACGAGCAGTACTTC
CDR3: CAIRSGDYEQYF

size: .
V: TRBV12-3/TRBV12-4
D: .
J: TRBJ2-3
DNA: TGTGCCAGCACCATAGACCAGATCACAGATACGCAGTATTTT
CDR3: CASTIDQITDTQYF

size: .
V: TRBV25-1
D: .
J: TRBJ2-7
DNA: TGTGCCAGCAGTGACCTAGGGAATTCCTACGAGCAGTACTTC
CDR3: CASSDLGNSYEQYF

size: .
V: TRBV20-1
D: TRBD1
J: TRBJ2-7
DNA: TGCAGTGCTAAACAGGGGACCTACGAGCAGTACTTC
CDR3: CSAKQGTYEQYF

size: .
V: TRBV20-1
D: .
J: TRBJ2-5
DNA: TGCAGTGCTAGCGATGGACAGCAGGGTGAGACCCAGTACTTC
CDR3: CSASDGQQGETQYF

size: few
V: TRBV29-1
D: TRBD1
J: TRBJ1-1
DNA: TGCAGCGTGGGGGACAGGGGTTTTTCCCCGAACACTGAAGCTTTCTTT
CDR3: CSVGDRGFSPNTEAFF

size: .
V: TRBV25-1
D: TRBD1
J: TRBJ2-1
DNA: TGTGCCAGCAGTGACGGCCAAACAACCGGGACAGGGAAGTTCTCCTACAATGAGCAGTTCTTC
CDR3: CASSDGQTTGTGKFSYNEQFF

size: .
V: TRBV6-5
D: .
J: TRBJ2-1
DNA: TGTGCCAGCAGTTACTCGGGGGCGCAGTTCTTC
CDR3: CASSYSGAQFF

size: .
V: TRBV5-1
D: .
J: TRBJ2-5
DNA: TGCGCCAGCAGCCCCCCCGCCGGGGAGGAGACCCAGTACTTC
CDR3: CASSPPAGEETQYF

size: few
V: TRBV20-1
D: .
J: TRBJ1-4
DNA: TGCAGTGCTAGGAGGGGACGGGGTAATGAAAAACTGTTTTTT
CDR3: CSARRGRGNEKLFF

size: .
V: TRBV12-3/TRBV12-4
D: .
J: TRBJ1-1
DNA: TGTGCCAGCAGTTTAGGACACACTGAAGCTTTCTTT
CDR3: CASSLGHTEAFF

size: .
V: TRBV15
D: .
J: TRBJ1-2
DNA: TGTGCCACCAGCAGAGATCTGCAGGGTTTCTATGGCTACACCTTC
CDR3: CATSRDLQGFYGYTF